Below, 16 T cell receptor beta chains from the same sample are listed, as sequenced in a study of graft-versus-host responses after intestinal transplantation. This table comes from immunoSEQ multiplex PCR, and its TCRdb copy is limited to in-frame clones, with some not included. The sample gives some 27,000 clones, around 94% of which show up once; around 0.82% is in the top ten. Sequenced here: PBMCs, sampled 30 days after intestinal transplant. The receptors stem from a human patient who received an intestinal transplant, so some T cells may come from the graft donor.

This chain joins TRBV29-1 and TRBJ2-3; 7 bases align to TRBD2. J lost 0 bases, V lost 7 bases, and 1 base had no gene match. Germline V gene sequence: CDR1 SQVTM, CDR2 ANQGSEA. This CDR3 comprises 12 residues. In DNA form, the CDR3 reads TGCAGCGGGCGGGGGAGCACAGATACGCAGTATTTT. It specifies CSGRGSTDTQYF.

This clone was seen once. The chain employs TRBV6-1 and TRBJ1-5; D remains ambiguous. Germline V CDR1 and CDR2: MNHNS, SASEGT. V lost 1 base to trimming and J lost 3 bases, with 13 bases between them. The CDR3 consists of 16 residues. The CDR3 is CASSEGAGRYNQPQHF. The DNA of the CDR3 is TGTGCCAGCAGTGAAGGGGCGGGCAGATACAATCAGCCCCAGCATTTT.

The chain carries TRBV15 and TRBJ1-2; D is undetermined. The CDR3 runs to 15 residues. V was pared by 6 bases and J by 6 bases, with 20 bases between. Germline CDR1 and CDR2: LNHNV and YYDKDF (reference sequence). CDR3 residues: CATRSGRVAADGYTF. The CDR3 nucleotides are TGTGCCACCAGGAGCGGAAGGGTCGCGGCCGATGGCTACACCTTC.

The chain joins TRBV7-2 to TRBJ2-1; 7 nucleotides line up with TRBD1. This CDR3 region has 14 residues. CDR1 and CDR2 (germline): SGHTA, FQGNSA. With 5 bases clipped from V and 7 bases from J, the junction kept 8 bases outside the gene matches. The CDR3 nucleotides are TGTGCCAGCAGCCATATTAGGGGGCGGAATGAGCAGTTCTTC. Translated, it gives CASSHIRGRNEQFF.

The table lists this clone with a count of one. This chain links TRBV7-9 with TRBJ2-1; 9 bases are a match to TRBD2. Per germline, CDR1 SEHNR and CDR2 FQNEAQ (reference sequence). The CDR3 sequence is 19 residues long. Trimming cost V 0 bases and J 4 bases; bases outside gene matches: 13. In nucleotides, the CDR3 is TGTGCCAGCAGCTTAGCTGACTGGGCCAGCGGGAGGATGTACAATGAGCAGTTCTTC. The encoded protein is CASSLADWASGRMYNEQFF.

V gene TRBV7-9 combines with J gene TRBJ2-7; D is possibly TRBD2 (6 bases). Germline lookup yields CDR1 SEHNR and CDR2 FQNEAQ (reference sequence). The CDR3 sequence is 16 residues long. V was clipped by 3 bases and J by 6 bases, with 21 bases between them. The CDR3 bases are TGTGCCAGCAGCTTCGTACCGGGACTCACGCCCACCGAGCAGTACTTC. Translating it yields CASSFVPGLTPTEQYF.

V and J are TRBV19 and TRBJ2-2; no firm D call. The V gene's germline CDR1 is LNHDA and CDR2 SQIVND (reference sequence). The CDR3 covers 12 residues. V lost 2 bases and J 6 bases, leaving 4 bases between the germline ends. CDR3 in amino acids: CASSIRPGELFF. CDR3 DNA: TGTGCCAGTAGTATACGGCCCGGGGAGCTGTTTTTT.

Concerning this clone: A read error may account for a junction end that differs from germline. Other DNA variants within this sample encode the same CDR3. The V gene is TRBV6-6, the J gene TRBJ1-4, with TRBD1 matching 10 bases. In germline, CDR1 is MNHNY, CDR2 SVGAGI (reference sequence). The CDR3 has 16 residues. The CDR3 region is CASSFGTGARGEKLFF. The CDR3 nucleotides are TGCGCCAGCAGTTTCGGGACAGGGGCTAGAGGTGAAAAACTGTTTTTT.

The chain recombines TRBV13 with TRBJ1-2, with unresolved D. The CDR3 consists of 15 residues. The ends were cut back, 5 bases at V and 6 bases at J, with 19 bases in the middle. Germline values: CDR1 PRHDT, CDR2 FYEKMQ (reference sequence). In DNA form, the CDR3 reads TGTGCCAGCAGCCACAAGATGCGGGTAGCCGATGGCTACACCTTC. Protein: CASSHKMRVADGYTF.

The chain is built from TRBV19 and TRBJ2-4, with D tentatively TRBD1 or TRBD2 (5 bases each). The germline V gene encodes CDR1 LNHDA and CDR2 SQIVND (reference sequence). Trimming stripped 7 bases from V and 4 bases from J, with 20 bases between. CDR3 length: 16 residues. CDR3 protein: CASMRDLRAMKNIQYF. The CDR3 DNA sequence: TGTGCCAGTATGAGGGACCTTAGGGCCATGAAAAACATTCAGTACTTC.

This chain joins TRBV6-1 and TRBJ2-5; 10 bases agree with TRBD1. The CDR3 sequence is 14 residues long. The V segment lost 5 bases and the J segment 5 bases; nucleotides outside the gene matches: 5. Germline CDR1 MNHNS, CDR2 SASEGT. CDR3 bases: TGTGCCAGCAGTAGACGACAGGGGGCCGAGACCCAGTACTTC. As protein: CASSRRQGAETQYF.

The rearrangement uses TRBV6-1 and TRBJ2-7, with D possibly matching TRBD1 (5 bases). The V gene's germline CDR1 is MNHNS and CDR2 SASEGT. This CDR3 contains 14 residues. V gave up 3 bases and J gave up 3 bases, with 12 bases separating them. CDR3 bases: TGTGCCAGCAGTGAGCAGGGTTTCGGCTACGAGCAGTACTTC. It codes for CASSEQGFGYEQYF.

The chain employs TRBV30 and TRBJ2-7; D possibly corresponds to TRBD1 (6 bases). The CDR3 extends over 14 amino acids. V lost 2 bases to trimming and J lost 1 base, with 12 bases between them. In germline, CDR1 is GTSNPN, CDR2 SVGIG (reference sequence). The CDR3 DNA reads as TGTGCCTGGAGTTTCGGGCAGGGGTCCTACGAGCAGTACTTC. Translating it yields CAWSFGQGSYEQYF.

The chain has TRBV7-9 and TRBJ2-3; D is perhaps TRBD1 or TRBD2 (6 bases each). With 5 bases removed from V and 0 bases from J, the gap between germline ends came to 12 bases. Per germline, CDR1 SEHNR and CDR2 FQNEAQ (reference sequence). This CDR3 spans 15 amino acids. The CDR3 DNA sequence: TGTGCCAGCAGCGAGGGGGGCCTAAGCACAGATACGCAGTATTTT. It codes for CASSEGGLSTDTQYF. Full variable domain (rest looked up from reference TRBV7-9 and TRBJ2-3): DTGVSQNPRHKITKRGQNVTFRCDPISEHNRLYWYRQTLGQGPEFLTYFQNEAQLEKSRLLSDRFSAERPKGSFSTLEIQRTEQGDSAMYLCASSEGGLSTDTQYFGPGTRLTVL.

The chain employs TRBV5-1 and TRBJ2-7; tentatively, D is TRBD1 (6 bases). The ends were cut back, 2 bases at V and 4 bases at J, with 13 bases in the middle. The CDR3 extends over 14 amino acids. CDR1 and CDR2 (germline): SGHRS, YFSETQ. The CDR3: CASSFSGGSYEQYF. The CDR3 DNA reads TGCGCCAGCAGCTTTTCTGGGGGCTCATACGAGCAGTACTTC.

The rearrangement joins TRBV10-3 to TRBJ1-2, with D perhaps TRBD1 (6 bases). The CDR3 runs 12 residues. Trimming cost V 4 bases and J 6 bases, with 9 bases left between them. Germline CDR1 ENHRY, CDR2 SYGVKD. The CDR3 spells CAISGGGDGYTF. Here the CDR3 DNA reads TGTGCCATCAGTGGGGGGGGCGATGGCTACACCTTC.